These 5 T cell receptor beta chains share one sample of origin, sequenced in a study of PD-1 blockade in mismatch repair-deficient tumors. Method: immunoSEQ multiplex PCR; TCRdb's copy keeps in-frame clones and lacks some. The data show fewer than 25,000 clones, more than 65% seen once. The sample here was PBMCs, taken 52 weeks after starting pembrolizumab. The receptor source for this set is an adult with mismatch repair-deficient cancer.

V usage is TRBV10-2 and J usage is TRBJ2-7, with D uncertain. V was trimmed by 2 bases and J by 1 base, leaving 12 bases between them. The CDR3 consists of 15 residues. Germline loops: CDR1 WSHSY, CDR2 SAAADI. In DNA form, the CDR3 reads TGCGCCAGCAGTGAGAGTTGGGCAGGATCCTACGAGCAGTACTTC. Translated: CASSESWAGSYEQYF.

This chain links TRBV15 with TRBJ2-3; TRBD2 matches 8 bases. The CDR3 length is 18 residues. After removal of 0 bases from V and 0 bases from J, the junction contained 8 bases not matched to a gene. The germline V gene encodes CDR1 LNHNV and CDR2 YYDKDF (reference sequence). CDR3 nucleotide sequence: TGTGCCACCAGCAGAGATCAGCCTAGCGGGTCTAGCACAGATACGCAGTATTTT. It specifies CATSRDQPSGSSTDTQYF.

The rearrangement uses TRBV6-1 and TRBJ2-2, with 8 bases aligning to TRBD2. Germline V lookup: CDR1 MNHNS, CDR2 SASEGT. The CDR3 has 13 amino acids. The junction had 3 bases not matched to a gene; V was cut back by 6 bases and J by 6 bases. This chain's CDR3 is CASRLTSAGELFF. CDR3 bases: TGTGCCAGCAGATTGACTAGCGCCGGGGAGCTGTTTTTT.

V usage is TRBV16 and J usage is TRBJ2-3; 10 nucleotides agree with TRBD2. Germline-derived CDR1 and CDR2 are KGHSY and FQNENV. Trimming cost V 4 bases and J 4 bases; bases outside gene matches: 8. The CDR3 has 16 residues. CDR3 region: CASSPTLAGFADTQYF. In DNA form, the CDR3 reads TGTGCCAGCAGCCCGACACTAGCGGGGTTTGCAGATACGCAGTATTTT.

This chain links TRBV29-1 with TRBJ1-3, with D perhaps TRBD1 (5 bases). Trimming pared 3 bases from V and 1 base from J, leaving 7 bases between. The germline CDR1 and CDR2 sequences are SQVTM and ANQGSEA. The CDR3 spans 13 residues. CDR3 sequence reads: CSVESGSGNTIYF. The CDR3 nucleotides are TGCAGCGTTGAGTCAGGGTCTGGAAACACCATATATTTT.